This record looks at one T cell receptor (beta chain) sequence and its context. This clone was recorded once. Its antigen remains unidentified. There are no base qualities to consult, and no much larger clone falls within one base. The label giving this sample's time point can be read as: baseline pretreatment blood. The label giving this sample's treatment or condition can be read as: 15 Gy SBRT to primary tumor, nephrectomy 4 weeks later. Serial peripheral blood from radiation-treated patients was sampled at baseline, 2 weeks and 4 weeks after SBRT to track tumor-enriched clonotypes. Renal cell carcinoma with clear cell pathology was present in all patients. Genomic DNA for TCR sequencing was prepared using the QIAamp DNA Blood Mini Kit (Qiagen). Samples were included in the analyses only if all quality control checks were passed. These data are taken from a study of radiation and T cells in renal cell carcinoma (dated by TCRdb to the early 2020s). About the investigation overall: Samples came from a clinical trial, in which primary renal cell carcinomas received 15 Gy stereotactic body radiation therapy followed by nephrectomy 4 weeks later. In total, 50 to 55 samples, comprising 26 tumors and some 27 peripheral blood samples, were subjected to TCR beta sequencing. Across all 50 or so samples, under 5,000,000 unique CDR3 nucleotide sequences encoding over 2.5 million unique CDR3 amino acid sequences were identified.

TCR beta libraries were generated from genomic DNA with the immunoSEQ kit, following the manufacturer's recommendations. Library preparation used a first multiplex PCR with proprietary primers, then a second PCR adding unique barcodes, with bead cleanups after each round. Each sample batch included a kit-provided positive control reaction and a negative control reaction. The final libraries were assessed on an Agilent 4200 TapeStation D1000 ScreenTape, pooled by volume, and quantified by qPCR. Sequencing was performed on an Illumina NextSeq500 with a MidOutput 150-cycle cartridge, and 156 Read1 and 15 Index1 cycles were run with kit custom primers. The pooled library was loaded at approximately 0.97 pM with roughly 20% PhiX control spiked in. The study's own analysis went as follows. The vendor-processed data were analyzed in R, and a clonotype was defined as all T cells that share the same CDR3 nucleotide sequence. For clone abundance analyses, frequencies were normalized to the 10,000 most abundant clones in each sample. Before analysis, public T cell clones were removed, and these numbered fewer than five per sample on average. A difference in abundance of at least 32-fold between compartments was used to define tumor-enriched and baseline blood-enriched clonotypes. Clonotypes expanded or contracted between blood time points were identified with a beta-binomial differential abundance model. The Baroni-Urbani and Buser coefficient was used to measure tumor-blood repertoire similarity, and groups were compared with two-tailed Wilcoxon tests in R. Entries here come from immuneACCESS through TCRdb and include only in-frame sequences with V and J called. Some clones fail to appear in such tables; in the studies checked, an unresolved V gene covers under half of the shortfall, and the cause of the remainder is unknown. The DNA was the basis for D and trimming; V, J and clone size are from that table. The table for this sample lists about 140,000 clones; around four fifths of them were counted only once. Of the sample, approximately 20% is held by the ten largest clones.

The research as a whole found: In blood, the top tumor clonotypes increased from baseline to 2 weeks after radiation and then shrank by 4 weeks, which suggests a temporary expansion of tumor-resident clones. Because the trial had a single-armed design, the trial could not examine how radiation dose or scheduling affected the TCR repertoire. Dynamics of the blood repertoire were not tracked past 4 weeks after treatment. Because pretreatment tumor biopsies were not available, the baseline intratumoral presence of clonotypes could not be determined.

For CDR1 and CDR2, the germline V gene lists SGHTA and FQGNSA. Germline trimming: 3 bases from V, 5 bases from J; junction bases outside gene matches: 7. There are 15 amino acids in the CDR3, from cysteine to phenylalanine inclusive. Of the read, only the CDR3 DNA is kept; its 45 bases are in frame from base 1. The clonotype was recovered from a woman aged 45 to 65 with renal cell carcinoma. Sequenced here: blood, sampled from a patient whose treatment included radiotherapy and nephrectomy. The chain couples TRBV7-2 to TRBJ2-5, with 9 bases aligning to TRBD1. The nucleotide sequence reads as follows: TGTGCCAGCAGCTTGTACCGGGACAGGGCCGAGACCCAGTACTTC. Translated, this gives CASSLYRDRAETQYF.